This T cell receptor beta chain was captured by sequencing in a study of regulatory T cells in long-lasting Graves disease. General study results and limits: Thyroid tissue went unexamined; only peripheral blood was analyzed.

CDR1 and CDR2 from the germline V gene are SGHAT and FQNNGV. V was clipped by 4 bases and J by 7 bases; unmatched bases: 9. There are 15 residues in the CDR3. In building TCR beta libraries, iRepertoire HTBI primers were used together with Arm-PCR of CDR3 regions. TCRdb reanalysed the multiplex PCR reads using MiXCR and keeps one entry per CDR3 protein. The table includes 400,000 to 500,000 distinct CDR3 sequences, 15% detected once. Time point denoted: newly diagnosed GD, antithyroid drugs for less than 3 months. The TCR library used RNA extracted from PBMCs. The guidelines of the American Thyroid Association were the basis for diagnosing Graves' disease. There are many counts of this clonotype. As yet, its antigen is unknown. The same specimen was also included in a second study, on T cells in Graves' hyperthyroidism and ophthalmopathy. That work states: A set of HTBI primers served as the primers for a first-round RT-PCR of the TCR CDR3.

Sequences were derived from peripheral blood mononuclear cells (PBMCs), sampled at new diagnosis, from a patient treated with antithyroid drugs. The source of this sequence is a woman in her thirties or forties with Graves disease. This chain joins TRBV11-2 and TRBJ2-1, with 8 bases aligning to TRBD2. The CDR3 spells CASSSDGRALNEQFF. For the CDR3, the DNA is TGTGCCAGCAGCTCAGACGGGAGGGCCCTGAATGAGCAGTTCTTC.